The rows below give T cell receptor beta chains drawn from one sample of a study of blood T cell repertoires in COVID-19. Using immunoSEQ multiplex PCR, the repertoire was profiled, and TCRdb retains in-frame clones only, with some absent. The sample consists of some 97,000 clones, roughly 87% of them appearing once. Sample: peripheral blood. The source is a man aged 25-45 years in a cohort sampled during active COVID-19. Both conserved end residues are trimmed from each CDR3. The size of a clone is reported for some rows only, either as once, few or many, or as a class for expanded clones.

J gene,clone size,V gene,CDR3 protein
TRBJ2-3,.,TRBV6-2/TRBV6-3,ASSQTPGTQY
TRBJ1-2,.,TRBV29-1,SVDPGNYGYT
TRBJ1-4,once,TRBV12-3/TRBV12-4,ASSPVEEKLF
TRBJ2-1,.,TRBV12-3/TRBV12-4,ASSPLYNEQF
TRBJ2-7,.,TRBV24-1,ATSDPDRGVHEQY
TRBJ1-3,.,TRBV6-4,ASSDSILPGQDRNTIY
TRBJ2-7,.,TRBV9,ASSVGGGITYEQY
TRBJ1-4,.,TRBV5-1,ASSPAGGDEKLF
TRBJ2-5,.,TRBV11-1,ASSPRLAGETQY
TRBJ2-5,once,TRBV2,ASKRDSQETQY
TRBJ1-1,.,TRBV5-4,ASSSRQGNGNTEAF
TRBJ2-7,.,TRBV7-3,ASSFNPGYEQY
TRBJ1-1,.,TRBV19,ASSILGITEAF
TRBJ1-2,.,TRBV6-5,ASRAGTGERKT
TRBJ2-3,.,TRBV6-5,ASSYSGMRRSDTQY
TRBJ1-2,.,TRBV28,ASSARGADIYGYT